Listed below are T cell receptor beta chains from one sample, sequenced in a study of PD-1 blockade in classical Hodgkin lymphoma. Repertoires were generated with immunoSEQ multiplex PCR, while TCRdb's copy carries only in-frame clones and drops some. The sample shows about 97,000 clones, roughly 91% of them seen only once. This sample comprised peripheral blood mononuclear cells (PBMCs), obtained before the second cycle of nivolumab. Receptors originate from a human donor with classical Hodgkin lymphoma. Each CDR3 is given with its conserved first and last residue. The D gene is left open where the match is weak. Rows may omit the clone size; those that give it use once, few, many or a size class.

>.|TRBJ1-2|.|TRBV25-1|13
CASRADTGRTYAF
TGTGCCAGCAGGGCGGATACAGGGAGGACGTACGCCTTC
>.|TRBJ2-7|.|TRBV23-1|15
CASPRFRSGNHEQYF
TGCGCCAGCCCCCGATTTAGGTCGGGGAATCACGAGCAGTACTTC
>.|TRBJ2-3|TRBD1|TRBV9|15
CASSVVRGRTDTQYF
TGTGCCAGCAGCGTAGTAAGGGGGCGCACAGATACGCAGTATTTT
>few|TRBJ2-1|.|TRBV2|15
CASTKKGLIRDEQFF
TGTGCCAGCACCAAAAAGGGCCTCATAAGGGATGAGCAGTTCTTC
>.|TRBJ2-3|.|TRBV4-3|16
CASSQGSGGSTDTQYF
TGCGCCAGCAGTCAAGGTTCGGGGGGCAGCACAGATACGCAGTATTTT
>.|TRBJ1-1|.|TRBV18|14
CASSPGGSNTEAFF
TGTGCCAGCTCACCCGGCGGATCGAACACTGAAGCTTTCTTT
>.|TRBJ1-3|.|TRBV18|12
CASSPAGNTIYF
TGTGCCAGCTCACCGGCCGGAAACACCATATATTTT
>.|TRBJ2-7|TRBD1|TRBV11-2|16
CASSLETGQGPYEQYF
TGTGCCAGCAGCTTAGAAACGGGACAGGGACCCTACGAGCAGTACTTC
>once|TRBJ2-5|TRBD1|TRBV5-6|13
CASSGTDKETQYF
TGTGCCAGCAGCGGGACAGACAAAGAGACCCAGTACTTC
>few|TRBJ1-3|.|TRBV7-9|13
CASSLQGGNTIYF
TGTGCCAGCAGCTTACAGGGAGGAAACACCATATATTTT
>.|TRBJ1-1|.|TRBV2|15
CASSLSGAMNTEAFF
TGTGCCAGCAGTCTCTCCGGGGCTATGAACACTGAAGCTTTCTTT
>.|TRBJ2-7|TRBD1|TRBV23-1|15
CASSQYVTGDHEQYF
TGCGCCAGCAGTCAATATGTGACAGGGGATCACGAGCAGTACTTC
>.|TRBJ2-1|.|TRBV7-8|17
CASSLYDTSSSYNEQFF
TGTGCCAGCAGCTTATACGATACCTCGAGCTCCTACAATGAGCAGTTCTTC
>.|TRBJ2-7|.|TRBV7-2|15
CASSLARVSSYEQYF
TGTGCCAGCAGCTTAGCCAGGGTAAGCTCCTACGAGCAGTACTTC
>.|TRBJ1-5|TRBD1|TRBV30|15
CAWSVQDRWDQPQHF
TGTGCCTGGAGTGTACAGGACAGGTGGGATCAGCCCCAGCATTTT